The next 11 T cell receptor beta chains were all read from a single sample in a study of control samples from healthy donors and cancer patients. Some clones are missing from TCRdb's copy, which holds only in-frame ones; the method was immunoSEQ multiplex PCR. The data show roughly 370,000 clones, around nine tenths seen once. Sequencing was performed on PBMCs. These receptors all stem from a middle-aged man with head and neck cancer.

The chain employs TRBV29-1 and TRBJ1-1; D perhaps matches TRBD1 (5 bases). Between the trimmed V and J ends, which lost 5 bases and 8 bases, there was a span of 9 bases. The germline CDR1 and CDR2 sequences are SQVTM and ANQGSEA. The CDR3 is made up of 10 amino acids. CDR3 DNA: TGCAGCGTTCGTGACAGCGAAGCTTTCTTT. Translation: CSVRDSEAFF.

The chain uses TRBV29-1 and TRBJ1-1; D gene unclear. V shed 5 bases and J shed 5 bases, with 27 bases lying between them. Germline lookup yields CDR1 SQVTM and CDR2 ANQGSEA. The CDR3 is 17 amino acids. Here the CDR3 DNA reads TGCAGCGTTCCACCGAAGATTGACGGCGGGCCGAGGACTGAAGCTTTCTTT. Its translation: CSVPPKIDGGPRTEAFF.

V and J are TRBV5-1 and TRBJ1-6; 7 positions agree with TRBD1. With 4 bases clipped from V and 6 bases from J, the junction kept 7 bases outside the gene matches. This CDR3 comprises 15 residues. CDR1 is SGHRS, CDR2 YFSETQ, per germline. CDR3 amino acids: CASSHGQATNSPLHF. The CDR3 bases are TGCGCCAGCAGCCACGGACAGGCGACTAATTCACCCCTCCACTTT.

V gene TRBV9 combines with J gene TRBJ1-5, with unresolved D. The CDR3 spans 15 residues. Germline V gene data show CDR1 as SGDLS and CDR2 as YYNGEE. The germline V and J ends were trimmed by 0 bases and 3 bases, with 10 bases remaining between them. The CDR3 DNA sequence: TGTGCCAGCAGCGTAGGGCAGACTTTCAATCAGCCCCAGCATTTT. Amino acids: CASSVGQTFNQPQHF.

The gene calls are TRBV6-5 and TRBJ1-1; 7 bases are shared with TRBD1. Unmatched junction bases numbered 11, after V lost 2 bases and J lost 11 bases. CDR3 length equals 14 residues. Per the germline V gene, CDR1 is MNHEY and CDR2 is SVGAGI. CDR3 sequence: CASSYTRDSLNAFF. DNA of the CDR3: TGTGCCAGCAGTTACACCCGGGACAGTTTGAACGCTTTCTTT.

The rearrangement uses TRBV3-1 (or the pseudogene TRBV3-2) and TRBJ2-3, with 12 bases identical to TRBD2. Looked up from germline, CDR1 is LGHDT and CDR2 is YNNKEL (reference sequence). With 6 bases clipped from V and 0 bases from J, the junction kept 10 bases outside the gene matches. The CDR3 runs to 18 residues. DNA of the CDR3: TGTGCCAGCAGTCACGTTCTAGCGGGGGGGCCTAGCACAGATACGCAGTATTTT. This encodes CASSHVLAGGPSTDTQYF.

The V gene is TRBV30, the J gene TRBJ2-7, with 10 bases aligning to TRBD1. The CDR3 has 14 residues. The V gene's germline CDR1 is GTSNPN and CDR2 SVGIG (reference sequence). The CDR3, as DNA: TGTTCGGGTGTCTCGGACAGGGGGATTGACGAGCAGTACTTC. It encodes CSGVSDRGIDEQYF. Combining the CDR3 with reference TRBV30 and TRBJ2-7 gives the whole variable domain SQTIHQWPATLVQPVGSPLSLECTVEGTSNPNLYWYRQAAGRGLQLLFYSVGIGQISSEVPQNLSASRPQDRQFILSSKKLLLSDSGFYLCSGVSDRGIDEQYFGPGTRLTVT.

The chain links TRBV7-8 to TRBJ2-7; 7 nucleotides line up with TRBD2. This CDR3 comprises 14 residues. V dropped 4 bases and J dropped 2; count of bases not matched to a gene: 5. CDR1 and CDR2 (germline): SGHVS, FQNEAQ. DNA for the CDR3: TGTGCCAGCAGCTCCAATGCGGGGGCCTACGAGCAGTACTTC. It codes for CASSSNAGAYEQYF.

This clone was counted a few times. The chain is built from TRBV5-4 and TRBJ1-5; no clear D gene. The CDR3 spans 15 residues. From germline, CDR1 is SGHNT and CDR2 YYREEE (reference sequence). Trimming removed 4 bases at V and 0 bases at J, with 11 bases between. CDR3 sequence (DNA): TGTGCCAGCAGCACCGGGCCAAATAGCAATCAGCCCCAGCATTTT. Protein: CASSTGPNSNQPQHF.

This clone has just a few counts. The V and J genes are TRBV6-6 and TRBJ1-1, with D hard to call. The CDR3 length is 14 residues. Germline V gives CDR1 MNHNY, CDR2 SVGAGI (reference sequence). Trimming took off 5 bases at V and 6 bases at J, with 16 bases between the two ends. The CDR3 nucleotides read TGTGCCAGCAGTCAACCTGATGCGGCGGCTGAAGCTTTCTTT. It codes for CASSQPDAAAEAFF.

The J gene is TRBJ2-1, the V gene TRBV2; the D gene is possibly TRBD1 (6 bases). The CDR3 extends over 13 amino acids. V was shortened by 5 bases and J by 6 bases, with 11 bases between the two germline ends. Germline V gene lookup returns CDR1 SNHLY and CDR2 FYNNEI. Here the CDR3 reads CASSPQGSNEQFF. For the CDR3, the DNA is TGTGCCAGCAGTCCACAGGGAAGCAATGAGCAGTTCTTC.